This T cell receptor beta chain is drawn from a study of blood T cell repertoires in COVID-19. Study information: Samples of COVID-19 (acute and convalescent) were obtained from the United States, Italy and Spain. From T cells, B-cell-depleted T cells, or PBMCs came the material, which was cDNA or gDNA.

This CDR3 has 17 residues. Germline-derived CDR1 and CDR2 are LGHDT and YNNKEL (reference sequence). The trim removed 1 base at V and 6 bases at J, leaving 10 bases unmatched. Authors' data handling: Researchers report that nucleated cell counts were estimated from reference gene primer amplification. Data came from immunoSEQ multiplex PCR; TCRdb stores just in-frame clones and leaves some out. That table furnishes V, J and clone size, whereas the DNA furnished D and trimming. The table includes about 220,000 clones, 80% detected once. The source material was peripheral blood. V and J are TRBV3-1 (or the pseudogene TRBV3-2) and TRBJ2-2; 8 bases are shared with TRBD1. The clonotype was recovered from a human donor in a cohort sampled during active COVID-19. The CDR3 DNA follows: TGTGCCAGCAGCCAAGGTGTGGAGCCAGGGGGCTCCGGGGAGCTGTTTTTT. Translated, it gives CASSQGVEPGGSGELFF.